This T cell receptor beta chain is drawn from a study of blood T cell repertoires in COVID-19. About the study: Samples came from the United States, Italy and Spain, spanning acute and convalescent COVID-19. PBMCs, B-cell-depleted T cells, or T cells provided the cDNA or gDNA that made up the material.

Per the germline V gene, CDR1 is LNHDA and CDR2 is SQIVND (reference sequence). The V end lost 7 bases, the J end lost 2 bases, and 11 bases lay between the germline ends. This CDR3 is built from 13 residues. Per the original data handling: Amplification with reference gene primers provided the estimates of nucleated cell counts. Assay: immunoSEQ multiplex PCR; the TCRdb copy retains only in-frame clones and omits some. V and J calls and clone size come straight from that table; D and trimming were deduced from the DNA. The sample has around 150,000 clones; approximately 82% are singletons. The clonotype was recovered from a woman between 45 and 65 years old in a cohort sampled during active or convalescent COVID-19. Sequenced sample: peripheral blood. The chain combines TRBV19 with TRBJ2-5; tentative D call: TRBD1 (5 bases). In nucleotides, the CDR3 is TGTGCCAGTAATGGGGCCCCTCAAGAGACCCAGTACTTC. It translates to CASNGAPQETQYF.